This T cell receptor (beta chain) was recorded in a study of T cell responses to AZD1222 COVID-19 vaccine. Study-level findings and limits: Across spike, vaccine-associated CD4 TCRs were found, dominant at 160-218 and 743-854.

Trimming pared 4 bases from V and 0 bases from J, leaving 7 bases between. There are 14 residues in the CDR3. The germline V gene has CDR1 SGHRS and CDR2 YFSETQ. In the case of this clone: Its antigen is currently unknown.

TCRdb's copy holds only in-frame clones and misses some; the assay was immunoSEQ multiplex PCR. The profile shows 90,000 to 100,000 clones, roughly 85% of them singletons. The specimen comprised peripheral blood, sampled on day 0 of AZD1222 vaccination. The sequence was obtained from an adult in good health. This chain joins TRBV5-1 and TRBJ2-2, with a tentative D call TRBD1 (5 bases). In DNA form, the CDR3 reads TGCGCCAGCAGCGAAGGGGCGAACACCGGGGAGCTGTTTTTT. Residues: CASSEGANTGELFF.